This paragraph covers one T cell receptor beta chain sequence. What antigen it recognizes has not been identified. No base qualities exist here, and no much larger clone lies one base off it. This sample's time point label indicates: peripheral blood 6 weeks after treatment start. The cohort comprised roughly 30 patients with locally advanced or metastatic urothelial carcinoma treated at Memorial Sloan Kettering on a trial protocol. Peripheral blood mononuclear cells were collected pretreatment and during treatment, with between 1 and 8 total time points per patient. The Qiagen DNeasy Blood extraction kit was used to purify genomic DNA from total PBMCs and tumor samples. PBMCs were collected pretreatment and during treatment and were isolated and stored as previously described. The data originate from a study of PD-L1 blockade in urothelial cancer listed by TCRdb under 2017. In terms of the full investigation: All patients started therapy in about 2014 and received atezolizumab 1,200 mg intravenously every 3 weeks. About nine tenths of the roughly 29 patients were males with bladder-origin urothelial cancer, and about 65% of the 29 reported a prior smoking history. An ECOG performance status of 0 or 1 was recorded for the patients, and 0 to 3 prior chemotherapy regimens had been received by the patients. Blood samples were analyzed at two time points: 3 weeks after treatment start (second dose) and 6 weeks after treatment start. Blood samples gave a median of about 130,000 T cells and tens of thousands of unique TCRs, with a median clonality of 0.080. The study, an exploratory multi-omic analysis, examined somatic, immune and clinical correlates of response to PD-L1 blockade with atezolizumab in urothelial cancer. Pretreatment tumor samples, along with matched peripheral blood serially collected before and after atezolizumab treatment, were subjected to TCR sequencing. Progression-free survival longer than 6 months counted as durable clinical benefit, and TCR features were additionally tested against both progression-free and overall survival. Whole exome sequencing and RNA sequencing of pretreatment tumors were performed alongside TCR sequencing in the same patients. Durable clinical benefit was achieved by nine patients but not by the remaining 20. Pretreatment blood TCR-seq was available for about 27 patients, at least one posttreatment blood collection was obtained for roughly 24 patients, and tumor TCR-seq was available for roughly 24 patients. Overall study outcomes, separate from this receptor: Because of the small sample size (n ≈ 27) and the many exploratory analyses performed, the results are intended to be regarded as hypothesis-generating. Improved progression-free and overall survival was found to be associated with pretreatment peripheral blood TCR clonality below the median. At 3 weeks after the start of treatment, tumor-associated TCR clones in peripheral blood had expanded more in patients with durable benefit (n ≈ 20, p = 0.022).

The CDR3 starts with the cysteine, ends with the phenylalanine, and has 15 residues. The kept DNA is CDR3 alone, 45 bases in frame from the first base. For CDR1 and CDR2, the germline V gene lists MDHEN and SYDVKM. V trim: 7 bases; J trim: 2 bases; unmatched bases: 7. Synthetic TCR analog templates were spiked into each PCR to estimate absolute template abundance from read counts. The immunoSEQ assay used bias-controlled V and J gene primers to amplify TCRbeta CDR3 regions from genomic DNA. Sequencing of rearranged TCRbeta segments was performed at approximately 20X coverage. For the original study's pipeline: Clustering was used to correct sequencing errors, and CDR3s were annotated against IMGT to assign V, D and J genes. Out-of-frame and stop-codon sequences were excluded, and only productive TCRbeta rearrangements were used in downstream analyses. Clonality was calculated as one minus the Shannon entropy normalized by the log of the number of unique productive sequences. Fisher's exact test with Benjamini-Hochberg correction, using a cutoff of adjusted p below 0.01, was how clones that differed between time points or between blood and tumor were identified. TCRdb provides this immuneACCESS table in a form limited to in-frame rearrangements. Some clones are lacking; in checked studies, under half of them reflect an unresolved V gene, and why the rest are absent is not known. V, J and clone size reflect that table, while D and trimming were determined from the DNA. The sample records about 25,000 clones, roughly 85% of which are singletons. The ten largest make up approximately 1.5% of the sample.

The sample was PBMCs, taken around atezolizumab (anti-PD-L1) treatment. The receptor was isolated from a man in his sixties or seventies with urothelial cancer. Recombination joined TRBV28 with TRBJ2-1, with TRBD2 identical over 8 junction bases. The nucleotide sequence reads TGTGCCAGCACTCCGGGGGGACTAGCCTACAATGAGCAGTTCTTC. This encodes CASTPGGLAYNEQFF.